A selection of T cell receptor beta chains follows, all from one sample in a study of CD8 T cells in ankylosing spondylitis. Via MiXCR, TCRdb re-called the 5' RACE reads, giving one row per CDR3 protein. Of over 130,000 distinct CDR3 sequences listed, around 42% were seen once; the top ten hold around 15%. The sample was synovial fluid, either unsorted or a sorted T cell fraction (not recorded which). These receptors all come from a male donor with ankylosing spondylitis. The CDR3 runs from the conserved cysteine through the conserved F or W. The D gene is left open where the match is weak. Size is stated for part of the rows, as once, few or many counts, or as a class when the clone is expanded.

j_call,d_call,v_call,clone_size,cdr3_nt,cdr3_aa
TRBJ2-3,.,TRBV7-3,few,TGTGCCAGCAGCTTTAGAGGCCGGGCTACGCAGTATTTT,CASSFRGRATQYF
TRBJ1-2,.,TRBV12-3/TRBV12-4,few,TGTGCCAGCAGTTTATACGCTGTCACCTATGGCTACACCTTC,CASSLYAVTYGYTF
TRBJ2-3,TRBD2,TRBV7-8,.,TGTGCCAGCAGCTTAGACACTGGGCTTCCGGGACTAGCGGGAGATACGCAGTATTTT,CASSLDTGLPGLAGDTQYF
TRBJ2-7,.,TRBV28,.,TGTGCCAGCAGTACCTTATCAGGGATTGGCGAGCAGTACTTC,CASSTLSGIGEQYF
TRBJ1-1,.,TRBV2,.,TGTGCCAGCAGGGGTTCCAAGGGGCAGACTTTCTTT,CASRGSKGQTFF
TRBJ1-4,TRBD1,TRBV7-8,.,TGTGCCAGCAGCTTACCTACAGGGGTGGGTGAAAAACTGTTTTTT,CASSLPTGVGEKLFF
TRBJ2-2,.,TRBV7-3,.,TGTGCCAGCAGCTGTCATGAAGGGGTTTCCGGGGAGCTGTTTTTT,CASSCHEGVSGELFF
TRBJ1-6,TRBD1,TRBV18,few,TGTGCCAGCTCACCACCGGGACAGGGCCGTTCGGATTCACCCCTCCACTTT,CASSPPGQGRSDSPLHF
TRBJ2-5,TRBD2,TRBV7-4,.,TGTGCCAGCAGCTCCCCGGGGGGTGAAGAGGCCCAGTACTTC,CASSSPGGEEAQYF
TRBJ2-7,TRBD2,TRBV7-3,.,TGTGCCAGCAGCTTAACTGGGGAGGGGACGGACGAGCAGTACTTC,CASSLTGEGTDEQYF
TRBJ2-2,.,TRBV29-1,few,TGCAGCGTCTTGGGACTGGAACCGAACACCGGGGAGCTGTTTTTT,CSVLGLEPNTGELFF
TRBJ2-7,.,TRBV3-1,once,TGTGCCAGCAGCCTGATACCCGGGACCATCGCCTACGAGCAGTACTTC,CASSLIPGTIAYEQYF
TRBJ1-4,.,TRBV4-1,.,TGCGCCAGCAGCCAATATGCGGTTTTTGCAACTAATGAAAAACTGTTTTTT,CASSQYAVFATNEKLFF
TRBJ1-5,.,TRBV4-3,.,TGCGCCAGCAGCCAAGCGAGGGAACGGCAGCCCCAGCATTTT,CASSQARERQPQHF
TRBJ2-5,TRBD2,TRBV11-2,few,TGTGCCAGCAGCTTAGCGGCGGGAGCGGGAGAGACCCAGTACTTC,CASSLAAGAGETQYF
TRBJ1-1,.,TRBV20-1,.,TGCAGTGCTAGAGAATTTAGGGGGAACACTGAAGCTTTCTTT,CSAREFRGNTEAFF
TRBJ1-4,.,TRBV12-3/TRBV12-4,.,TGTGCCAGCAGTGGAGGGGGGGAAAAACTGTTTTTT,CASSGGGEKLFF
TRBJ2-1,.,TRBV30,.,TGTGCCTGCAACCGGAAAGAGTTCTTC,CACNRKEFF
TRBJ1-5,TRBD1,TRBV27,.,TGTGCCAGCGGACGGACAGGGGACTACAATCAGCCCCAGCATTTT,CASGRTGDYNQPQHF
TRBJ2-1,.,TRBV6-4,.,TGTGCCAGCAGTGAGGGGGACGCCCACAATGAGCAGTTCTTC,CASSEGDAHNEQFF
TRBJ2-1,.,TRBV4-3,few,TGCGCCAGCAGCCAAGAGGATCAAGGAGCGTCCTTCGCCTACAATGAGCAGTTCTTC,CASSQEDQGASFAYNEQFF
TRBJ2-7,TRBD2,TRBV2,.,TGTGCCAGCAGTGAACCCCCGGGACTAGAGATGTACGAGCAGTACTTC,CASSEPPGLEMYEQYF
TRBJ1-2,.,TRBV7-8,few,TGTGCCAGCAGCTTACTCTCATCATTTACAGACAGTGATGGCTACACCTTC,CASSLLSSFTDSDGYTF
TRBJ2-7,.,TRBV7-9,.,TGTGCCAGCAGCTTAGCCCGGGACCTAATTTTCTTC,CASSLARDLIFF
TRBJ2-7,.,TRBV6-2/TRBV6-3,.,TGTGCCAGCAGTTACTCGACTTCAGCTGGGTGGGAGCAGTACTTC,CASSYSTSAGWEQYF
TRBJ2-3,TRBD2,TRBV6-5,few,TGTGCCAGCAGTGCTACTCGACTAGCGGGATCTGGCACAGATACGCAGTATTTT,CASSATRLAGSGTDTQYF
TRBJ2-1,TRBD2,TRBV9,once,TGTGCCAGCAGGTCCCCCGGGACTAGCGGGAGTAGTGAGCAGTTCTTC,CASRSPGTSGSSEQFF
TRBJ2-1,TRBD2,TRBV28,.,TGTGCCAGCAGTTTCCTAGCGGACCTCCCCTACAATGAGCAGTTCTTC,CASSFLADLPYNEQFF
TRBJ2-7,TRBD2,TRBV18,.,TGTGCCAGCTCACCAGCGGATGGGGACACAGGACTAGCGGGACTCCCCGAGCAGTACTTC,CASSPADGDTGLAGLPEQYF
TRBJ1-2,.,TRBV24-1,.,TGTGCCACCAGTGATTTGCGACAGGTAATGCCTAACTATGGCTACACCTTC,CATSDLRQVMPNYGYTF
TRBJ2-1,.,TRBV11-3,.,TGTGCCAGCAGTCGCCGCCTTAACATCTACAATGAGCAGTTCTTC,CASSRRLNIYNEQFF
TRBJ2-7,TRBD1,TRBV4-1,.,TGCGCCAGCAGCCTCCGAGGACAGGGTTCCTACGAGCAGTACTTC,CASSLRGQGSYEQYF
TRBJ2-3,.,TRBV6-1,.,TGTGCCAGCACCTTAACTAGCACAGATACGCAGTATTTT,CASTLTSTDTQYF
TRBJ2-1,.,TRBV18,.,TGTGCCAGCCGCGAATCACCACTTAGCAGTGAGCAGTTCTTC,CASRESPLSSEQFF
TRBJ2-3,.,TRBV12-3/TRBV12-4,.,TGTGCCAGCAGTTTCGTTAGAGGGGCAGATACGCAGTATTTT,CASSFVRGADTQYF
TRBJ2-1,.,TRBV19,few,TGTGCCAGTAGTATCCACGGCAGACCTTCCTACAATGAGCAGTTCTTC,CASSIHGRPSYNEQFF
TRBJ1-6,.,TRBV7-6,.,TGTGCCAGCAGCTCACTTACACGGCCCTTCACAGGGAAGTCCGGTTCACCCCTCCACTTT,CASSSLTRPFTGKSGSPLHF
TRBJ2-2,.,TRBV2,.,TGTGCCAGCAGTGCACCGGACCGCCTGGCGGTAACGAACACCGGGGAGCTGTTTTTT,CASSAPDRLAVTNTGELFF
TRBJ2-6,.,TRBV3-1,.,TGTGCCAGCAGCCAAGAGGTCGAGATCCACTCTGGGGCCAACGTCCTGACTTTC,CASSQEVEIHSGANVLTF
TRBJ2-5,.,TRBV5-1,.,TGCGCCAGCAGCTTAAGGCAGGACCAAGAGACCCAGTACTTC,CASSLRQDQETQYF
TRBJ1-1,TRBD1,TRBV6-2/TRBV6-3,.,TGTGCCAGCAGTTACCCCACGGACAGGGGTGAAGCTTTCTTT,CASSYPTDRGEAFF
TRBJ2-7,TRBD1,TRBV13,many,TGTGCCAGCAGTGCCGGGACAGCCTTAGGGGAGCAGTACTTC,CASSAGTALGEQYF
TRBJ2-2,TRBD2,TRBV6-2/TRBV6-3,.,TGTGCCAGCAGCCGGCTAGCGGGAGGGCCGGGTTACACCGGGGAGCTGTTTTTT,CASSRLAGGPGYTGELFF
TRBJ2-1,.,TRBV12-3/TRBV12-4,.,TGTAATTCGGGGAACTCCTACAATGAGCAGTTCTTC,CNSGNSYNEQFF
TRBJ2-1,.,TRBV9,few,TGTGCCAGCAGCCCTGCGGAGCGTCTTTCCTACAATGAGCAGTTCTTC,CASSPAERLSYNEQFF
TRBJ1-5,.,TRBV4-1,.,TGCGCCAGCAGCCCAAGGGTCCCCCAGCCCCAGCATTTT,CASSPRVPQPQHF
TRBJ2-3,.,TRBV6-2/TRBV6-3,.,TGTGCCAGCAGTTACGCAGTTGGCGGATACCCTAGCACAGATACGCAGTATTTT,CASSYAVGGYPSTDTQYF
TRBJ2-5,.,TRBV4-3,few,TGCGCCAGCAGCCTCGACATTTTGCAAGAGACCCAGTACTTC,CASSLDILQETQYF